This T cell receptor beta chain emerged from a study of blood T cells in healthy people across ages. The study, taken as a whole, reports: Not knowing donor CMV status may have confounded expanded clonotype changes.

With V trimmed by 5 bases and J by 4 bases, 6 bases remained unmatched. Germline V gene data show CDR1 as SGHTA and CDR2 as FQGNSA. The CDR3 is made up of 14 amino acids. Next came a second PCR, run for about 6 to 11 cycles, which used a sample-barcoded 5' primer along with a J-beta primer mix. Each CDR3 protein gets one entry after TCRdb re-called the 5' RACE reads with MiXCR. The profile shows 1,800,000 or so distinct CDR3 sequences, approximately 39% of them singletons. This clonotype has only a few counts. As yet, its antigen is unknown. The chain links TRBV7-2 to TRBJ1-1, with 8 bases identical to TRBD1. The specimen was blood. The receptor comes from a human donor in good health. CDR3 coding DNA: TGTGCCAGCAGCCTGGACAGGGTGGTCACTGAAGCTTTCTTT. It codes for CASSLDRVVTEAFF. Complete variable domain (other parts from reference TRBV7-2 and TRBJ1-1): GAGVSQSPSNKVTEKGKDVELRCDPISGHTALYWYRQSLGQGLEFLIYFQGNSAPDKSGLPSDRFSAERTGGSVSTLTIQRTQQEDSAVYLCASSLDRVVTEAFFGQGTRLTVV.